These 30 T cell receptor beta chains originate from one sample sequenced in a study of T cells after yellow fever vaccination. TCRdb re-called the 5' RACE reads through MiXCR, storing one row per CDR3 protein. The table has some 160,000 distinct CDR3 sequences, approximately 6.8% seen once. Sequenced material: CD4+ T cells sorted from PBMCs, taken 4 to 5 days after the first yellow fever vaccination. Source of these receptors: a man aged 18 to 29 who received the YFV17D yellow fever vaccine.

This clonotype was picked up a small number of times. This rearrangement joins TRBV4-3 to TRBJ1-1, with 7 bases fitting TRBD1. The CDR3 has 16 amino acids. V shed 0 bases, J shed 0 bases, and the junction held 4 bases outside the gene matches. Germline CDR1 and CDR2: LGHNA and YSLEER. CDR3 in amino acids: CASSQDRGTVNTEAFF. Written as DNA, the CDR3 is TGCGCCAGCAGCCAAGATCGAGGGACAGTGAACACTGAAGCTTTCTTT.

This clonotype was recorded many times. The chain combines TRBV4-2 with TRBJ2-5; maybe TRBD1 (5 bases). Germline values: CDR1 LGHNA, CDR2 YNFKEQ. The CDR3 has 17 residues. Trimming shortened V by 0 bases and J by 2 bases, and 16 bases separated the two germline ends. The CDR3: CASSQDNDPRGQETQYF. CDR3 coding DNA: TGTGCCAGCAGCCAAGATAATGATCCTAGGGGACAAGAGACCCAGTACTTC.

This clonotype appeared a few times. This rearrangement joins TRBV6-2 or TRBV6-3 to TRBJ2-2, with 13 bases lining up with TRBD2. The V and J ends lost 6 bases and 13 bases, in that order; junction bases with no gene match: 8. The CDR3 length is 14 residues. From germline, CDR1 is MNHEY and CDR2 SVGEGT. This chain's CDR3 is CASSLGLAGVGLFF. The CDR3 DNA reads TGTGCCAGCAGCCTCGGACTAGCGGGGGTTGGGCTGTTTTTT.

The V gene is TRBV12-3 or TRBV12-4, the J gene TRBJ2-7; 12 bases are shared with TRBD2. The trim removed 7 bases at V and 3 bases at J, leaving 7 bases unmatched. The CDR3 extends over 15 amino acids. The CDR3 bases are TGTGCCAGCACCGTTGGGACTAGCGGGCTCTACGAGCAGTACTTC. Translated, it gives CASTVGTSGLYEQYF.

The chain combines TRBV6-1 with TRBJ2-5; 9 nucleotides agree with TRBD1. V trimming: 6 bases; J trimming: 4 bases; junction bases outside the gene matches: 9. CDR3 length equals 15 residues. The germline V gene has CDR1 MNHNS and CDR2 SASEGT. CDR3 region: CASRPTGGFGETQYF. The CDR3 nucleotides read TGTGCCAGCAGACCCACAGGGGGCTTTGGAGAGACCCAGTACTTC.

This clonotype was seen repeatedly, ten times or more. The chain is built from TRBV5-1 and TRBJ2-7; TRBD1 might be the D (6 bases). CDR1 and CDR2 (germline): SGHRS, YFSETQ. Trimming took off 5 bases at V and 8 bases at J, with 29 bases between the two ends. The CDR3 spans 17 residues. Written as DNA, the CDR3 is TGCGCCAGCAGTCGCACGGTTTCCGAGCGAACGCAGGGGCAGCAGTACTTC. Encoded protein: CASSRTVSERTQGQQYF.

This clonotype was seen more than once but under ten times. The chain employs TRBV3-1 and TRBJ1-6; D is unclear. The CDR3 loop spans 16 amino acids. V was shortened by 1 base and J by 6 bases, with 13 bases between the two germline ends. Germline V gene lookup returns CDR1 LGHDT and CDR2 YNNKEL (reference sequence). This CDR3 reads CASSQGQPILNSPLHF. CDR3 nucleotide sequence: TGTGCCAGCAGCCAAGGGCAGCCAATCCTTAATTCACCCCTCCACTTT.

This clonotype was counted a few times. V gene TRBV6-2 or TRBV6-3 combines with J gene TRBJ2-7; 9 positions agree with TRBD1. The CDR3 contains 16 residues. Per the germline V gene, CDR1 is MNHEY and CDR2 is SVGEGT. V was pared by 6 bases and J by 2 bases, with 11 bases of the junction left unmatched. The CDR3 protein is CASRRLPGQGPYEQYF. DNA of the CDR3: TGTGCCAGCAGGAGGCTTCCGGGACAGGGACCCTACGAGCAGTACTTC.

In its sample, this clonotype was seen many times. The rearrangement uses TRBV5-6 and TRBJ2-5, with D unresolved. CDR1 and CDR2 from the germline V gene are SGHDT and YYEEEE. This CDR3 region has 12 residues. V lost 7 bases to trimming and J lost 5 bases, with 12 bases between them. This CDR3 is CASGPRRETQYF. The CDR3 DNA is TGTGCCAGCGGCCCTAGACGGGAGACCCAGTACTTC.

V gene TRBV5-4 combines with J gene TRBJ2-6; D is uncertain. V was pared by 0 bases and J by 1 base, with 11 bases between. The CDR3 is 17 residues long. The germline gives CDR1 SGHNT, CDR2 YYREEE (reference sequence). The CDR3 loop is CASSLDSGYSGANVLTF. DNA of the CDR3: TGTGCCAGCAGCTTGGACTCTGGGTATTCTGGGGCCAACGTCCTGACTTTC. Looking up the rest from reference TRBV5-4 and TRBJ2-6 gives the full variable domain: ETGVTQSPTHLIKTRGQQVTLRCSSQSGHNTVSWYQQALGQGPQFIFQYYREEENGRGNFPPRFSGLQFPNYSSELNVNALELDDSALYLCASSLDSGYSGANVLTFGAGSRLTVL.

The chain uses TRBV20-1 and TRBJ1-6; D not certain. Germline V lookup: CDR1 DFQATT, CDR2 SNEGSKA (reference sequence). V shed 6 bases and J shed 14 bases, with 17 bases lying between them. There are 12 residues in the CDR3. The CDR3 sequence: CSARPDRLTLHF. CDR3 DNA sequence: TGCAGTGCGAGACCCGATAGGTTAACCCTCCACTTT.

This clonotype was recorded many times. The CDR3 nucleotides read TGTGCCAGCAGCTTAAGACAGGGGACCACTGAAGCTTTCTTT. It encodes CASSLRQGTTEAFF. The V and J genes are TRBV7-2 and TRBJ1-1, with 8 bases lining up with TRBD1. V lost 2 bases and J lost 4; bases outside the gene matches: 3. CDR1 and CDR2 (germline): SGHTA, FQGNSA. The CDR3 spans 14 residues.

This clonotype occurred many times. The chain combines TRBV25-1 with TRBJ2-2; the D is unclear. Trimming removed 2 bases at V and 1 base at J, with 14 bases between. This CDR3 spans 17 amino acids. Germline CDR1 MGHDK, CDR2 SYGVNS. The CDR3 DNA reads as TGTGCCAGCAGTGAACAATCGGGTCTTCTGAACACCGGGGAGCTGTTTTTT. This sequence encodes CASSEQSGLLNTGELFF.

This clonotype was picked up many times. The chain combines TRBV4-3 with TRBJ1-4; the match to TRBD1 covers 8 bases. Germline assignment: CDR1 LGHNA and CDR2 YSLEER. V shed 1 base and J 3 bases; nucleotides not matched to a gene: 4. This CDR3 has 16 residues. DNA for the CDR3: TGCGCCAGCAGCCAAGCTCAGGGGGCGGCTAATGAAAAACTGTTTTTT. Encoded protein: CASSQAQGAANEKLFF.

The table lists this clonotype with many counts. The chain uses TRBV6-1 and TRBJ2-3; 7 bases align to TRBD2. The V gene's germline CDR1 is MNHNS and CDR2 SASEGT. V lost 5 bases, J lost 2 bases, and 4 bases stayed unmatched. This CDR3 has 14 residues. In DNA form, the CDR3 reads TGTGCCAGCAGTCCCGGGACTACCACAGATACGCAGTATTTT. It is translated as CASSPGTTTDTQYF.

The sample holds many counts of this clonotype. V gene TRBV29-1 combines with J gene TRBJ2-1; D gene uncertain. Germline CDR1 SQVTM, CDR2 ANQGSEA. V was shortened by 3 bases and J by 1 base, with 4 bases between the two germline ends. This CDR3 is 12 amino acids long. CDR3 amino acids: CSVDGSYNEQFF. CDR3 DNA sequence: TGCAGCGTTGATGGGTCCTACAATGAGCAGTTCTTC.

This clonotype was recorded many times. The chain carries TRBV7-3 and TRBJ1-1; D not certain. V lost 3 bases, J lost 4 bases, and 9 bases lay in between. The CDR3 extends over 13 amino acids. CDR1 is SGHTA and CDR2 is FQGTGA in the germline V gene. The CDR3 bases are TGTGCCAGCAGCTTTAATCCCGGCACTGAAGCTTTCTTT. Translating it yields CASSFNPGTEAFF.

By proportion, this clonotype is medium-sized. The chain joins TRBV20-1 to TRBJ1-1; D gene unclear. The V gene lost 6 bases and the J gene lost 1 base, with 12 bases spanning the gap. This CDR3 is built from 13 residues. Per the germline V gene, CDR1 is DFQATT and CDR2 is SNEGSKA (reference sequence). The CDR3 DNA reads TGCAGTGCCCCCAGTGTGGCGAACACTGAAGCTTTCTTT. It specifies CSAPSVANTEAFF.

This clonotype was seen at least ten times. This chain uses TRBV5-6 with TRBJ2-1; perhaps TRBD2 as D (6 bases). CDR1 and CDR2 from the germline V gene are SGHDT and YYEEEE. The V and J ends lost 6 bases and 3 bases respectively, with 10 bases between them. The length of the CDR3 is 13 residues. This CDR3 reads CASTRGFYNEQFF. CDR3 in DNA: TGTGCCAGCACACGGGGGTTCTACAATGAGCAGTTCTTC.

This clonotype came up many times. The rearrangement uses TRBV7-2 and TRBJ2-7; no clear D gene. CDR1 SGHTA and CDR2 FQGNSA come from the germline V gene. The CDR3 totals 14 residues. Trimming left V 1 base short and J 2 bases short, with 9 bases between. CDR3 in amino acids: CASSLGIGPYEQYV. The CDR3, as DNA: TGTGCCAGCAGCTTAGGGATAGGGCCCTACGAGCAGTACGTC.

The genes are TRBV12-3 or TRBV12-4 and TRBJ2-1; TRBD2 agrees at 10 bases. The CDR3 sequence is 16 residues long. V was pared by 5 bases and J by 4 bases, with 8 bases of the junction left unmatched. The CDR3 is CASSGGSGGVYNEQFF. CDR3 DNA sequence: TGTGCCAGCAGTGGCGGGAGCGGGGGGGTGTACAATGAGCAGTTCTTC.

This clonotype was picked up many times. The rearrangement uses TRBV7-9 and TRBJ2-5, with TRBD1 matching 9 bases. This CDR3 contains 16 residues. CDR1 and CDR2 (germline): SEHNR, FQNEAQ (reference sequence). Losses at the gene ends were 4 bases for V and 4 bases for J; bases not matched to a gene: 10. DNA for the CDR3: TGTGCCAGCAGCTCCTGGCCGGGACAGGGAGGAGAGACCCAGTACTTC. Residues: CASSSWPGQGGETQYF.

This clonotype came up a few times. The chain is built from TRBV20-1 and TRBJ1-5; D is perhaps TRBD1 (5 bases). The CDR3 is 13 amino acids. With 3 bases removed from V and 3 bases from J, the gap between germline ends came to 9 bases. Germline CDR1 reads DFQATT; CDR2 reads SNEGSKA (reference sequence). The CDR3 region is CSASLGANQPQHF. DNA for the CDR3: TGCAGTGCTAGTTTAGGGGCCAATCAGCCCCAGCATTTT.

The sample holds many counts of this clonotype. The chain combines TRBV4-3 with TRBJ1-2, with D possibly being TRBD1 (6 bases). With 4 bases removed from V and 0 bases from J, the gap between germline ends came to 12 bases. CDR1 is LGHNA, CDR2 YSLEER, per germline. This CDR3 has 15 residues. The CDR3: CASSPAGTTNYGYTF. Written as DNA, the CDR3 is TGCGCCAGCAGCCCCGCCGGGACAACTAACTATGGCTACACCTTC.

The chain carries TRBV5-1 and TRBJ1-2, with no clear D. This CDR3 comprises 13 residues. CDR1 is SGHRS, CDR2 YFSETQ, per germline. The V end lost 3 bases, the J end lost 8 bases, and 14 bases lay between the germline ends. The CDR3, as DNA: TGCGCCAGCAGCTGGAACCCCTTATACGGCTACACCTTC. As protein: CASSWNPLYGYTF.

The chain combines TRBV20-1 with TRBJ1-2, with D tentatively TRBD1 (6 bases). Trimming left V 0 bases short and J 4 bases short, with 18 bases between. In germline, CDR1 is DFQATT, CDR2 SNEGSKA (reference sequence). The length of the CDR3 is 16 residues. The CDR3 coding sequence is TGCAGTGCTAGAGATTATGGTCAGGGGAAGGGCTATGGCTACACCTTC. This gives the protein CSARDYGQGKGYGYTF.

Ten or more counts support this clonotype. In DNA form, the CDR3 reads TGTGCCAGCAGCTCTAGGACAGGGGGCAATACTGAAGCTTTCTTT. Translation gives CASSSRTGGNTEAFF. The chain uses TRBV7-9 and TRBJ1-1; 11 bases are shared with TRBD1. The trim removed 4 bases at V and 5 bases at J, leaving 6 bases unmatched. CDR3 length: 15 residues. Looked up from germline, CDR1 is SEHNR and CDR2 is FQNEAQ (reference sequence).

Turning to this clonotype: A much more abundant neighbour one base away suggests this may be a read error. V gene TRBV7-2 combines with J gene TRBJ2-7; D could derive from TRBD1 or TRBD2 (5 bases each). Germline V lookup: CDR1 SGHTA, CDR2 FQGNSA. The CDR3 sequence is 17 residues long. V was cut by 7 bases and J by 1 base, with 23 bases left in between. CDR3 in DNA: TGTGCCAGCACCCCTCGAGGAAGGGACCACTATTCCTACGAGCAGTACTTC. It encodes CASTPRGRDHYSYEQYF.

This clonotype came up many times. The rearrangement links TRBV3-1 to TRBJ2-4; TRBD1 matches at 9 bases. This CDR3 contains 18 residues. Germline loops: CDR1 LGHDT, CDR2 YNNKEL (reference sequence). V shed 4 bases and J 1 base; nucleotides not matched to a gene: 11. CDR3 loop: CASSLRPQGATAKNIQYF. For the CDR3, the DNA is TGTGCCAGCAGCCTCAGGCCACAGGGGGCGACGGCCAAAAACATTCAGTACTTC. Full variable domain (remainder filled in from reference TRBV3-1 and TRBJ2-4): DTAVSQTPKYLVTQMGNDKSIKCEQNLGHDTMYWYKQDSKKFLKIMFSYNNKELIINETVPNRFSPKSPDKAHLNLHINSLELGDSAVYFCASSLRPQGATAKNIQYFGAGTRLSVL.

This clonotype was picked up many times. The rearrangement uses TRBV3-1 and TRBJ1-6; D remains ambiguous. From germline, CDR1 is LGHDT and CDR2 YNNKEL (reference sequence). V dropped 3 bases and J dropped 7 bases, with 4 bases sitting between them. The CDR3 runs 12 residues. CDR3 coding DNA: TGTGCCAGCAGCCACCCCAATTCACCCCTCCACTTT. Protein: CASSHPNSPLHF.